This note documents a single T cell receptor beta chain sequence. Profiled with immunoSEQ multiplex PCR; TCRdb holds only in-frame clones, not every one. The sample shows 250,000 to 300,000 clones, about 88% of them seen only once. These data originate in a study of blood T cell repertoires in COVID-19. Study-level information: Sites in the United States, Italy and Spain provided acute and convalescent COVID-19 samples.

It was during active infection that Seattle patients were enrolled and then longitudinally followed. Sequences were obtained from peripheral blood. The origin of this receptor is a woman between 70 and 85 years old with COVID-19, enrolled during active disease.

CDR3 DNA sequence: TGTGCCACCAGTGATTGGGGAGGGAGCGGAGATACGCAGTATTTT. It codes for CATSDWGGSGDTQYF. The gene calls are TRBV24-1 and TRBJ2-3; 7 positions match TRBD2. The V and J ends lost 2 bases and 5 bases, in that order; junction bases with no gene match: 6. Germline values: CDR1 KGHDR, CDR2 SFDVKD. The CDR3 is 15 amino acids.